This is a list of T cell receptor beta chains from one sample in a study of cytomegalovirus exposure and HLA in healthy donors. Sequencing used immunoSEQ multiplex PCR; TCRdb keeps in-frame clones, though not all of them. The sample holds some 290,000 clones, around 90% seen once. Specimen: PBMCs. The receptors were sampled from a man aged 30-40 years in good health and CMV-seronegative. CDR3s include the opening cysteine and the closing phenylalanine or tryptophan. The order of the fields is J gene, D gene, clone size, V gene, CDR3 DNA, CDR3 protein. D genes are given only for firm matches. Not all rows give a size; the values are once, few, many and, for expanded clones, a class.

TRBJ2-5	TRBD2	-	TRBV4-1	TGCGCCAGCAGCCCACTGGCGGGGGGTAGAAAGGAGACCCAGTACTTC	CASSPLAGGRKETQYF
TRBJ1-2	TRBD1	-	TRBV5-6	TGTGCCAGCAGCTGGAGGGGGCTCGAGGGCTACACCTTC	CASSWRGLEGYTF
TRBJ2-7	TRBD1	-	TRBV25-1	TGTGCCAGCAGTCGAGGATACAGGGGTGGAAGGTCCTACGAGCAGTACTTC	CASSRGYRGGRSYEQYF
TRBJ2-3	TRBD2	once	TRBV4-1	TGCGCCAGCAGCCAAGGGCTAGCGGGGGGCACAGATACGCAGTATTTT	CASSQGLAGGTDTQYF
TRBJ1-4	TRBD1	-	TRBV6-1	TGTGCCAGCAGCGAAGGGACAGGGGTACAGGGGGATGAAAAACTGTTTTTT	CASSEGTGVQGDEKLFF
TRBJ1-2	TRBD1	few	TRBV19	TGTGCCAGTAGTATCGGGACAGCTACCTATGGCTACACCTTC	CASSIGTATYGYTF
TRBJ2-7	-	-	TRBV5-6	TGTGCCAGCAGCCCGCAGGCCAACTCCTACGAGCAGTACTTC	CASSPQANSYEQYF
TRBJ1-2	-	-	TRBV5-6	TGTGCCAGCAGCAGCCCCAGGTGGGCCGGGGGGGACTATGGCTACACCTTC	CASSSPRWAGGDYGYTF
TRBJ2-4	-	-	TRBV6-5	TGTGCCAGCAGGGGCTTTGGCGTCAAAAACATTCAGTACTTC	CASRGFGVKNIQYF
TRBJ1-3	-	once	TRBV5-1	TGCGCCAGCAGTTCGGGGGTTTCTGGAAACACCATATATTTT	CASSSGVSGNTIYF
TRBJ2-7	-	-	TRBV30	TGTGCCTGGAGTGTACGCGGGACCCGGGGTTACGAGCAGTACTTC	CAWSVRGTRGYEQYF
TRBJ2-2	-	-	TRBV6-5	TGTGCCAGCAGTCCTGACAGGCGACCCACCGGGGAGCTGTTTTTT	CASSPDRRPTGELFF
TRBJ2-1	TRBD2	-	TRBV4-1	TGCGCCAGCAGCCAAGAGACTAGCGGGGGGGCAATTTACAATGAGCAGTTCTTC	CASSQETSGGAIYNEQFF
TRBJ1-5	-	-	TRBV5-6	TGTGCCAGCAGCTTGGCAGGGGTCAATCAGCCCCAGCATTTT	CASSLAGVNQPQHF
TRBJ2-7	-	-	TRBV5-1	TGCGCCAGCAGCTTGAGCGGTGGCGAGCAGTACTTC	CASSLSGGEQYF
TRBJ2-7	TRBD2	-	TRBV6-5	TGTGCCAGCAGTCTTTGGCGGGGGGATGAGCAGTACTTC	CASSLWRGDEQYF
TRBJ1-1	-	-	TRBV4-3	TGCGCCAGCAGCCAATTCTTTGGGCGGGCTGAAGCTTTCTTT	CASSQFFGRAEAFF
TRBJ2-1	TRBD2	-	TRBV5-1	TGCGCCAGCAGCTTGGAGGGACTAGCGGGGAATGAGCAGTTCTTC	CASSLEGLAGNEQFF
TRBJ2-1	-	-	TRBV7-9	TGTGCCAGCAGCTTAGGGGGCCCCTCCTACAATGAGCAGTTCTTC	CASSLGGPSYNEQFF
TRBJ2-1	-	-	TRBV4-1	TGCGCCAGCAGCCCGCCGGGGAGCTCCTACAATGAGCAGTTCTTC	CASSPPGSSYNEQFF